The 18 T cell receptor beta chains reported below all come from one sample, sequenced in a study of T cell repertoires in cytomegalovirus infection. TCRdb analysed the reads with MiXCR anew, one entry per CDR3 protein. The table lists about 890,000 distinct CDR3 sequences, roughly 31% of them singletons. Which antigens these TCRs recognize remains unknown. The sample was cultured CD8+ T cells from PBMCs, taken from culture after CMV antigen stimulation. The receptors shown here come from a human donor in good health (CMV status not recorded). Some clones in this sample may be carry-over from other donors' samples.

This clonotype was counted a few times. This rearrangement joins TRBV5-4 to TRBJ1-1; D not resolved. V lost 4 bases to trimming and J lost 0 bases, with 13 bases between them. Germline CDR1 reads SGHNT; CDR2 reads YYREEE (reference sequence). CDR3 size: 15 residues. CDR3 sequence (DNA): TGTGCCAGCAGCCCGGGCGTGGGGATGAACACTGAAGCTTTCTTT. Protein sequence: CASSPGVGMNTEAFF.

This rearrangement joins TRBV9 to TRBJ2-1, with a tentative D call TRBD2 (6 bases). Trimming removed 0 bases at V and 2 bases at J, with 9 bases between. Germline V gene data show CDR1 as SGDLS and CDR2 as YYNGEE. The CDR3 has 15 amino acids. The CDR3 spells CASSVGGDPYNEQFF. The CDR3 nucleotides read TGTGCCAGCAGCGTAGGCGGGGACCCCTACAATGAGCAGTTCTTC. Full variable domain (missing parts from reference TRBV9 and TRBJ2-1): DSGVTQTPKHLITATGQRVTLRCSPRSGDLSVYWYQQSLDQGLQFLIQYYNGEERAKGNILERFSAQQFPDLHSELNLSSLELGDSALYFCASSVGGDPYNEQFFGPGTRLTVL.

There are a few counts of this clonotype. This chain connects TRBV6-1 to TRBJ2-7; D perhaps matches TRBD2 (5 bases). The germline V and J ends were trimmed by 2 bases and 0 bases, with 14 bases remaining between them. Germline lookup yields CDR1 MNHNS and CDR2 SASEGT. The CDR3 is made up of 16 amino acids. This CDR3 is CASSESVVRGSYEQYV. As DNA, the CDR3 is TGTGCCAGCAGTGAAAGCGTCGTCCGGGGCTCCTACGAGCAGTACGTC.

The rearrangement links TRBV7-9 to TRBJ1-1; tentative D call: TRBD1 (6 bases). Trimming removed 4 bases at V and 0 bases at J, with 12 bases between. The CDR3 spans 15 residues. CDR1 is SEHNR, CDR2 FQNEAQ, per germline (reference sequence). The DNA for the CDR3 is TGTGCCAGCAGCTCCAACAGGGTCGTGAACACTGAAGCTTTCTTT. Encoded protein: CASSSNRVVNTEAFF.

This clonotype was found a few times. The V and J genes are TRBV4-1 and TRBJ2-7; maybe TRBD2 (6 bases). Trimming removed 4 bases from V and 5 bases from J, with 15 bases in between. Germline assignment: CDR1 MGHRA and CDR2 YSYEKL. The CDR3 contains 14 residues. The CDR3 loop is CASSRGGTDDEQYF. The CDR3 nucleotides read TGCGCCAGCAGCCGGGGCGGGACGGACGACGAGCAGTACTTC.

V usage is TRBV6-2 or TRBV6-3 and J usage is TRBJ2-2; 7 nucleotides align to TRBD1. With 10 bases clipped from V and 1 base from J, the junction kept 6 bases outside the gene matches. There are 14 residues in the CDR3. The V gene's germline CDR1 is MNHEY and CDR2 SVGEGT. CDR3 sequence (DNA): TGTGCCATTTGGGACAGAATGAACACCGGGGAGCTGTTTTTT. Translating gives CAIWDRMNTGELFF.

The gene calls are TRBV27 and TRBJ2-3; 13 bases match TRBD2. This CDR3 has 17 residues. CDR1 and CDR2 (germline): MNHEY, SMNVEV (reference sequence). With 2 bases clipped from V and 4 bases from J, the junction kept 6 bases outside the gene matches. CDR3 in amino acids: CASSLPGLAGAPDTQYF. As DNA, the CDR3 is TGTGCCAGCAGTTTACCCGGACTAGCGGGGGCCCCAGATACGCAGTATTTT.

The chain links TRBV27 to TRBJ2-7; D is possibly TRBD1 (6 bases). This CDR3 is built from 15 residues. V lost 2 bases and J lost 3, with 14 bases in between. The V gene's germline CDR1 is MNHEY and CDR2 SMNVEV (reference sequence). In DNA form, the CDR3 reads TGTGCCAGCAGTTTAAGGGGGAACCTTTACTACGAGCAGTACGTC. Encoded protein: CASSLRGNLYYEQYV.

This clonotype came up many times. V and J are TRBV7-8 and TRBJ1-2; D is unclear. The germline V gene has CDR1 SGHVS and CDR2 FQNEAQ. CDR3 length equals 15 residues. V was clipped by 6 bases and J by 0 bases, with 14 bases between them. The CDR3 protein is CASRLAEGANYGYTF. The CDR3 DNA follows: TGTGCCAGCAGGCTAGCGGAGGGTGCTAACTATGGCTACACCTTC.

The genes are TRBV6-1 and TRBJ1-1, with D hard to call. Germline assignment: CDR1 MNHNS and CDR2 SASEGT. The CDR3 is 17 amino acids. The V and J ends lost 3 bases and 2 bases respectively, with 19 bases between them. This chain's CDR3 is CASSDRNDEWGNTEAFF. In nucleotides, the CDR3 is TGTGCCAGCAGTGACCGAAACGACGAATGGGGAAACACTGAAGCTTTCTTT.

There are many counts of this clonotype. The gene calls are TRBV6-1 and TRBJ1-1; tentative D call: TRBD1 (5 bases). Trimming shortened V by 6 bases and J by 9 bases, and 17 bases separated the two germline ends. Germline V gene data show CDR1 as MNHNS and CDR2 as SASEGT. The CDR3 consists of 13 residues. CDR3 DNA: TGTGCCAGCAGCCTCGCCTCAGGGTCGCAAGCTTTCTTT. It is translated as CASSLASGSQAFF.

There are a few counts of this clonotype. The genes are TRBV4-2 and TRBJ2-4; 9 bases match TRBD2. This CDR3 spans 16 amino acids. The junction had 8 bases not matched to a gene; V was cut back by 0 bases and J by 8 bases. Germline V gene lookup returns CDR1 LGHNA and CDR2 YNFKEQ. In DNA, the CDR3 is TGTGCCAGCAGCCAAGAAAGGGGCGGGGGGGCGGACATTCAGTACTTC. Translating it yields CASSQERGGGADIQYF.

The chain has TRBV9 and TRBJ2-5, with a possible D match to TRBD2 (5 bases). The V end lost 3 bases, the J end lost 1 base, and 10 bases lay between the germline ends. This CDR3 has 14 residues. Germline V gene data show CDR1 as SGDLS and CDR2 as YYNGEE. CDR3 in amino acids: CASSAGSPQETQYF. The CDR3 DNA sequence: TGTGCCAGCAGCGCGGGGAGTCCCCAAGAGACCCAGTACTTC. The full variable domain, its missing parts supplied by reference TRBV9 and TRBJ2-5, is DSGVTQTPKHLITATGQRVTLRCSPRSGDLSVYWYQQSLDQGLQFLIQYYNGEERAKGNILERFSAQQFPDLHSELNLSSLELGDSALYFCASSAGSPQETQYFGPGTRLLVL.

This chain links TRBV19 with TRBJ1-1; D is perhaps TRBD1 (5 bases). CDR3 length equals 12 residues. V was clipped by 8 bases and J by 6 bases, with 13 bases between them. The germline CDR1 and CDR2 sequences are LNHDA and SQIVND (reference sequence). DNA of the CDR3: TGTGCCAGTGGGACGGTAAGGGCTGAAGCTTTCTTT. Residues: CASGTVRAEAFF.

Only a few counts were recorded for this clonotype. The chain uses TRBV7-2 and TRBJ2-5; 8 bases line up with TRBD2. Trimming cost V 3 bases and J 0 bases; bases outside gene matches: 9. The CDR3 runs to 17 residues. From germline, CDR1 is SGHTA and CDR2 FQGNSA. The chain's CDR3 is CASSFSAGATYQETQYF. The CDR3 DNA reads as TGTGCCAGCAGCTTTTCAGCGGGGGCCACGTACCAAGAGACCCAGTACTTC.

This clonotype showed up just once. This rearrangement joins TRBV27 to TRBJ2-7; D perhaps matches TRBD2 (6 bases). CDR1 MNHEY and CDR2 SMNVEV come from the germline V gene (reference sequence). V lost 5 bases and J lost 4, with 15 bases in between. The CDR3 has 14 amino acids. CDR3 residues: CASSPGGELYEQYF. CDR3 nucleotide sequence: TGTGCCAGCAGTCCCGGGGGAGAGTTGTACGAGCAGTACTTC.

The rearrangement joins TRBV6-6 to TRBJ1-2, with a possible D match to TRBD1 (6 bases). The germline CDR1 and CDR2 sequences are MNHNY and SVGAGI (reference sequence). CDR3 length: 15 amino acids. The germline V and J ends were trimmed by 4 bases and 6 bases, with 18 bases remaining between them. CDR3 in amino acids: CASSSLAEQGHGYTF. The CDR3 DNA reads TGTGCCAGCAGTTCCTTAGCGGAACAGGGTCATGGCTACACCTTC.

This rearrangement joins TRBV7-8 to TRBJ2-1; D might be TRBD1 (5 bases). CDR1 is SGHVS and CDR2 is FQNEAQ in the germline V gene. Trimming took off 1 base at V and 10 bases at J, with 11 bases between the two ends. The CDR3 loop spans 13 amino acids. In DNA, the CDR3 is TGTGCCAGCAGCTTAGATGTGGGGCTCGAGCAGTTCTTC. Its protein is CASSLDVGLEQFF.